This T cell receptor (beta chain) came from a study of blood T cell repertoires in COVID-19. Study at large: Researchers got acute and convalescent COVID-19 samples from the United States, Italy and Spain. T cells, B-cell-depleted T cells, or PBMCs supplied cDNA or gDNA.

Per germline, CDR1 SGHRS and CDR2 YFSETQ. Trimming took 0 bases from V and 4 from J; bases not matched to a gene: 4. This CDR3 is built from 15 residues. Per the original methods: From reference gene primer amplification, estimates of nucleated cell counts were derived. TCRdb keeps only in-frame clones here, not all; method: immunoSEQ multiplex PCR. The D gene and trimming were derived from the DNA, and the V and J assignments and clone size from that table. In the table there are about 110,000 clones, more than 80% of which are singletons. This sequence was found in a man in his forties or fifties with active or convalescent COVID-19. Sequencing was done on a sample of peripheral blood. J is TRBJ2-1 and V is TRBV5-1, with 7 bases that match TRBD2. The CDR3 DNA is TGCGCCAGCAGCTTGGCACTAGCGCAATACAATGAGCAGTTCTTC. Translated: CASSLALAQYNEQFF.